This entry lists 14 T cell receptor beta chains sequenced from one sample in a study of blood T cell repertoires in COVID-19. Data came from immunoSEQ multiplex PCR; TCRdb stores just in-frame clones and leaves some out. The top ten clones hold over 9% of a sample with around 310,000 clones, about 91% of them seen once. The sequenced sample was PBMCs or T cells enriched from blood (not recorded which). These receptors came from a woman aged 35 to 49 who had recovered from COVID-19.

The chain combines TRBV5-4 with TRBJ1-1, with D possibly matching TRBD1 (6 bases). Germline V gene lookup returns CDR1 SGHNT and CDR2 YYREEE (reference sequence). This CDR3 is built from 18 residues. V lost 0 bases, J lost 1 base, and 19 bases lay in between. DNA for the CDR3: TGTGCCAGCAGCTTGGAAAACTCCCGATACAGGGCGAACACTGAAGCTTTCTTT. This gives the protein CASSLENSRYRANTEAFF.

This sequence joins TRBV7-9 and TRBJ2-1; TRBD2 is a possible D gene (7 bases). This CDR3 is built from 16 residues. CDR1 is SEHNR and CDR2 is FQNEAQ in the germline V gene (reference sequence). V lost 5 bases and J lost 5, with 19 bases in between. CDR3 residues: CASSNPRGAWNNEQFF. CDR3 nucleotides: TGTGCCAGCAGCAATCCCCGGGGGGCTTGGAACAATGAGCAGTTCTTC.

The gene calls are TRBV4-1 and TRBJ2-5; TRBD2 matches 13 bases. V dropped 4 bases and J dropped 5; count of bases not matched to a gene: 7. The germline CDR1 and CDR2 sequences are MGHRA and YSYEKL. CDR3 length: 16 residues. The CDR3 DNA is TGCGCCAGCAGCCCCACTAGCGGGAGGGCCCGGGAGACCCAGTACTTC. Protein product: CASSPTSGRARETQYF.

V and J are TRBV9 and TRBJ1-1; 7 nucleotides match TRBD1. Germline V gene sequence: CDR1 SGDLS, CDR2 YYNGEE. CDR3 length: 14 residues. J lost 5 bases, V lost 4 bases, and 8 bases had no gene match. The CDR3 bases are TGTGCCAGCAGCCCCGGGACAGCGAGAACTGAAGCTTTCTTT. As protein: CASSPGTARTEAFF.

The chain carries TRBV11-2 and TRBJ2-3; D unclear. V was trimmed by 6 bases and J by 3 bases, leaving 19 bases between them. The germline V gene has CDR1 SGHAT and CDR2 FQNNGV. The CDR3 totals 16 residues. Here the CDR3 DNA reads TGTGCCAGCAGGGGCAATTTAGGCTGGAAAACAGATACGCAGTATTTT. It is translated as CASRGNLGWKTDTQYF.

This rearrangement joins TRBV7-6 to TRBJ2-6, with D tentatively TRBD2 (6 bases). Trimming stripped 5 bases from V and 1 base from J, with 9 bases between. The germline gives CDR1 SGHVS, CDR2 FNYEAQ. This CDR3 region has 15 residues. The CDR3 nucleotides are TGTGCCAGCAGCCCCCGGGGGTCTGGGGCCAACGTCCTGACTTTC. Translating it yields CASSPRGSGANVLTF.

CDR3 in DNA: TGTGCCAGCTCACCACAGGCGGGAACCGGCGAGCAGTACTTC. Protein product: CASSPQAGTGEQYF. J is TRBJ2-7 and V is TRBV18; tentatively, D is TRBD2 (6 bases). The germline V and J ends were trimmed by 1 base and 6 bases, with 13 bases remaining between them. CDR1 and CDR2 from the germline V gene are KGHSH and LQKENI. This CDR3 is 14 amino acids long.

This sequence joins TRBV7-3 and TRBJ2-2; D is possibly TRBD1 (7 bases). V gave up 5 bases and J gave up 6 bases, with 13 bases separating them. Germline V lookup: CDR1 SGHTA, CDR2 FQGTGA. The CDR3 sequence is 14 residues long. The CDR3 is CASSRGRGAGELFF. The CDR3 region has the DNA TGTGCCAGCAGCCGGGGCAGGGGGGCCGGGGAGCTGTTTTTT.

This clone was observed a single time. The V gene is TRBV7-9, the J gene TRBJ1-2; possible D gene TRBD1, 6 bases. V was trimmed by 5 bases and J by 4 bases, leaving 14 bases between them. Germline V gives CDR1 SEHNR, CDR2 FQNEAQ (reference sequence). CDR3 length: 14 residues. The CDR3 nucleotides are TGTGCCAGCAGCCCTACCCCGGACAGCTATGGCTACACCTTC. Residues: CASSPTPDSYGYTF.

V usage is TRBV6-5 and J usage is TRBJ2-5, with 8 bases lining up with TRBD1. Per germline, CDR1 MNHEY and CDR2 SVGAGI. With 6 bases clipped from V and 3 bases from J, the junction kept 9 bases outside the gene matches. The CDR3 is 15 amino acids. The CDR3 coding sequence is TGTGCCAGCAGCTGGACAGGGACCCAGAAAGAGACCCAGTACTTC. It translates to CASSWTGTQKETQYF.

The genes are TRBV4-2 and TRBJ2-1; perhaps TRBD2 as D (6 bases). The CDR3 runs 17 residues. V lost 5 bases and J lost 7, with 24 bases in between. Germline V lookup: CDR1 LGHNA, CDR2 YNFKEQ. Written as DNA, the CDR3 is TGTGCCAGCAGCTCACGGGGACTCCCGGGCACATTGAATGAGCAGTTCTTC. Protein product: CASSSRGLPGTLNEQFF.

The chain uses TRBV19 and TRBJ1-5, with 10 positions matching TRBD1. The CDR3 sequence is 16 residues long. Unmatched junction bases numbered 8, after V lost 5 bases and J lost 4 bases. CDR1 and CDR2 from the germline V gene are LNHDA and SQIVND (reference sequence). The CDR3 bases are TGTGCCAGTAGTGCCGACAGGGGGCGGGCAAATCAGCCCCAGCATTTT. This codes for CASSADRGRANQPQHF.

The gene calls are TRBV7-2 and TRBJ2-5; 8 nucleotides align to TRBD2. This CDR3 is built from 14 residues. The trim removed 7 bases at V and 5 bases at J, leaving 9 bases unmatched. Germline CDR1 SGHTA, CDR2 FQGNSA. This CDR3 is CASNTILAVETQYF. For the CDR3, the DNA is TGTGCCAGCAACACTATACTAGCGGTCGAGACCCAGTACTTC.

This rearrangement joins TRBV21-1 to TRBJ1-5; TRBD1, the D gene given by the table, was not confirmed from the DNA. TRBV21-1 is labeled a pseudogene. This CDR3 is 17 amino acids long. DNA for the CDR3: TGTGCCACCCCCCGGAGTCGCAGGGGCCCTAGCAATCAGCCCCAGCATTTT. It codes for CATPRSRRGPSNQPQHF.